This entry features one T cell receptor beta chain sequence. This clonotype was seen ten or more times. Its target antigen remains unknown. No base quality values were provided; no much bigger clone lies one nucleotide off. The method was PCR. Sequencing was performed on an Illumina HiSeq 2500. To normalize quantification of the TCRbeta repertoire, the TCR libraries were built with molecular barcoding that relied on unique molecular identifiers. TCRdb ran its own pipeline on the public reads, namely fastp trimming at Q25 and MiXCR clone calling, and kept in-frame beta chains. CDR3 protein duplicates are merged, each entry listing the most common genes and DNA. In this sample the table shows some 280,000 distinct CDR3 sequences, almost 10% of which occur a single time. The top ten clones comprise 10% of the sample. The CDR3 starts with the cysteine, ends with the phenylalanine, and has 11 residues. Solely the CDR3 DNA is kept, with 33 bases framed from the first base. CDR1 and CDR2 are read off the germline V gene as SQVTM and ANQGSEA.

This sample was taken from a study of T-cell reconstitution after alpha-beta-depleted transplantation in children (TCRdb year 2016). With respect to the entire study: Using TCR repertoire profiling, the study quantitatively followed how T-cell immune reconstitution unfolded in children after TCRalphabeta/CD19-depleted allogeneic hematopoietic cell transplantation.

Recombination joined TRBV29-1 with TRBJ1-1; a weak D assignment points to TRBD1 (6 bases agree). This clonotype was obtained from a human donor who donated a stem cell graft to a child with SCID. The source material was PBMCs from the stem cell graft donor, sampled from the stem cell graft. The sequenced DNA is TGCAGAGGACAGATGAACACTGAAGCTTTCTTT. Its translation is CRGQMNTEAFF.